The 28 T cell receptor beta chains in this list originate from one sample, sequenced in a study of cytomegalovirus exposure and HLA in healthy donors. The PCR employed 60 Vbeta primers together with 13 Jbeta primers. Assay: immunoSEQ multiplex PCR; the TCRdb copy retains only in-frame clones and omits some. This repertoire shows about 98,000 clones, more than 65% found once; its top ten account for roughly 8.3%. Sequencing used PBMCs. The source is a human donor in good health.

This rearrangement joins TRBV18 to TRBJ1-3; D not certain. Looked up from germline, CDR1 is KGHSH and CDR2 is LQKENI. V lost 3 bases, J lost 4 bases, and 7 bases lay in between. CDR3 length: 13 amino acids. This CDR3 reads CASSPQEGNTIYF. The CDR3 coding sequence is TGTGCCAGCTCACCCCAGGAAGGAAACACCATATATTTT.

This sequence joins TRBV25-1 and TRBJ1-1, with a tentative D call TRBD1 (5 bases). V lost 5 bases and J lost 3, with 7 bases in between. Germline lookup yields CDR1 MGHDK and CDR2 SYGVNS. The length of the CDR3 is 12 residues. The CDR3 reads CASSQGYTEAFF. The CDR3 nucleotides read TGTGCCAGCAGTCAGGGATACACTGAAGCTTTCTTT.

This clone was seen once. The chain is built from TRBV9 and TRBJ1-2; D might be TRBD1 (5 bases). This CDR3 has 18 amino acids. V lost 0 bases to trimming and J lost 0 bases, with 18 bases between them. Germline-derived CDR1 and CDR2 are SGDLS and YYNGEE. In DNA form, the CDR3 reads TGTGCCAGCAGCGTAGCCCTTAGTACAGACAGCACTAACTATGGCTACACCTTC. This codes for CASSVALSTDSTNYGYTF.

The genes are TRBV4-2 and TRBJ1-1; 7 bases are a match to TRBD1. Germline V gene lookup returns CDR1 LGHNA and CDR2 YNFKEQ. The CDR3 consists of 18 residues. V lost 0 bases and J lost 4; bases outside the gene matches: 14. As DNA, the CDR3 is TGTGCCAGCAGCCAAGATCTAGGAGACAGGGACTGGGGCACTGAAGCTTTCTTT. Encoded protein: CASSQDLGDRDWGTEAFF.

There are a few counts of this clone. This rearrangement joins TRBV11-2 to TRBJ2-1; 9 nucleotides match TRBD2. Germline loops: CDR1 SGHAT, CDR2 FQNNGV. V shed 5 bases, J shed 9 bases, and the junction held 17 bases outside the gene matches. This CDR3 spans 17 amino acids. The CDR3 coding sequence is TGTGCCAGCAGCCTTCTTCAGCGGGAGGCCTCCGGGGGTGAGCAGTTCTTC. Its translation: CASSLLQREASGGEQFF.

The chain uses TRBV7-6 and TRBJ1-4; 7 positions agree with TRBD1. There are 18 residues in the CDR3. Germline CDR1 reads SGHVS; CDR2 reads FNYEAQ. V gave up 5 bases and J gave up 0 bases; unmatched junction bases: 12. The CDR3 loop reads CASSRDSSGAATNEKLFF. The CDR3 DNA is TGTGCCAGCAGCCGGGACAGCTCAGGGGCTGCAACTAATGAAAAACTGTTTTTT.

CDR3 in DNA: TGCGCCAGCAGCCAACCTCCTCGCGGGGTTAACACCGGGGAGCTGTTTTTT. This gives the protein CASSQPPRGVNTGELFF. The chain uses TRBV4-1 and TRBJ2-2; D may be TRBD2 (6 bases). Germline V CDR1 and CDR2: MGHRA, YSYEKL. This CDR3 has 17 amino acids. Trimming removed 2 bases at V and 2 bases at J, with 15 bases between.

J is TRBJ2-3 and V is TRBV7-6; no clear D. This CDR3 contains 16 residues. The germline V gene has CDR1 SGHVS and CDR2 FNYEAQ. With 1 base removed from V and 4 bases from J, the gap between germline ends came to 15 bases. The CDR3: CASSLGVSVAADTQYF. CDR3 bases: TGTGCCAGCAGCTTAGGTGTAAGCGTGGCGGCAGATACGCAGTATTTT.

J is TRBJ2-2 and V is TRBV7-6, with 11 bases aligning to TRBD2. The CDR3 sequence is 16 residues long. Trimming took 5 bases from V and 1 from J; bases not matched to a gene: 3. Germline CDR1 is SGHVS and CDR2 is FNYEAQ. CDR3 amino acids: CASSVGLAGNTGELFF. The CDR3 bases are TGTGCCAGCAGCGTCGGACTAGCGGGGAACACCGGGGAGCTGTTTTTT. Filled out from reference TRBV7-6 and TRBJ2-2, the complete variable domain reads GAGVSQSPRYKVTKRGQDVALRCDPISGHVSLYWYRQALGQGPEFLTYFNYEAQQDKSGLPNDRFSAERPEGSISTLTIQRTEQRDSAMYRCASSVGLAGNTGELFFGEGSRLTVL.

This chain connects TRBV2 to TRBJ2-5; TRBD1 might be the D (5 bases). Germline CDR1 SNHLY, CDR2 FYNNEI. CDR3 size: 14 residues. Trimming took off 6 bases at V and 5 bases at J, with 16 bases between the two ends. CDR3 residues: CASRSWRPGETQYF. For the CDR3, the DNA is TGTGCCAGCAGATCCTGGCGGCCAGGGGAGACCCAGTACTTC.

This clone was detected only once. The V gene is TRBV27, the J gene TRBJ2-5; D is perhaps TRBD2 (6 bases). CDR1 and CDR2 from the germline V gene are MNHEY and SMNVEV (reference sequence). This CDR3 comprises 14 residues. The V gene lost 3 bases and the J gene lost 1 base, with 9 bases spanning the gap. The CDR3 DNA reads TGTGCCAGCAGTTTCCGGGACTTCCAAGAGACCCAGTACTTC. Residues: CASSFRDFQETQYF.

The gene calls are TRBV27 and TRBJ2-7; no reliable D call. Germline V lookup: CDR1 MNHEY, CDR2 SMNVEV (reference sequence). The CDR3 spans 15 residues. Trimming shortened V by 3 bases and J by 0 bases, and 12 bases separated the two germline ends. CDR3 bases: TGTGCCAGCAGTTTGGAACAGCCGAGCTCCTACGAGCAGTACTTC. Translation gives CASSLEQPSSYEQYF.

The chain uses TRBV30 and TRBJ1-4, with TRBD1 matching 8 bases. The CDR3 has 16 residues. V dropped 4 bases and J dropped 0; count of bases not matched to a gene: 7. Germline V gives CDR1 GTSNPN, CDR2 SVGIG (reference sequence). CDR3 DNA sequence: TGTGCCTGGACTATGGGACAGGTCGCAACTAATGAAAAACTGTTTTTT. This gives the protein CAWTMGQVATNEKLFF.

The chain joins TRBV5-4 to TRBJ1-2; 8 bases match TRBD1. The CDR3 totals 14 residues. V shed 2 bases and J 8 bases; nucleotides not matched to a gene: 8. The germline V gene encodes CDR1 SGHNT and CDR2 YYREEE (reference sequence). Written as DNA, the CDR3 is TGTGCCAGCAGCTTTGTCCAGGGGGCAGGAGGCTACACCTTC. Translation: CASSFVQGAGGYTF. The full variable domain, rest sourced from reference TRBV5-4 and TRBJ1-2, is ETGVTQSPTHLIKTRGQQVTLRCSSQSGHNTVSWYQQALGQGPQFIFQYYREEENGRGNFPPRFSGLQFPNYSSELNVNALELDDSALYLCASSFVQGAGGYTFGSGTRLTVV.

This clone showed up just a few times. The chain combines TRBV18 with TRBJ1-5, with a weak D call TRBD1 (6 bases). The CDR3 loop spans 16 amino acids. The V end was cut by 4 bases, the J end by 5 bases, with 18 bases between. Germline V CDR1 and CDR2: KGHSH, LQKENI. The CDR3 protein is CASSLSVGQIYQPQHF. The CDR3 nucleotides are TGTGCCAGCTCACTTTCGGTAGGACAGATCTATCAGCCCCAGCATTTT.

V usage is TRBV30 and J usage is TRBJ2-1; 12 positions match TRBD2. V lost 0 bases, J lost 10 bases, and 7 bases stayed unmatched. The CDR3 contains 15 residues. CDR1 and CDR2 from the germline V gene are GTSNPN and SVGIG (reference sequence). The CDR3 DNA is TGTGCCTGGAGTGTAGTGGGACTAGCGGGTAGGGAGCAGTTCTTC. As protein: CAWSVVGLAGREQFF.

The chain combines TRBV9 with TRBJ1-1, with 9 nucleotides matching TRBD1. The length of the CDR3 is 16 residues. Trimming took 2 bases from V and 5 from J; bases not matched to a gene: 10. Germline V gene data show CDR1 as SGDLS and CDR2 as YYNGEE. DNA for the CDR3: TGTGCCAGCAGCGTCGGACCGGGACAGGGAGGGACTGAAGCTTTCTTT. It is translated as CASSVGPGQGGTEAFF.

This clone appeared once. The chain has TRBV9 and TRBJ1-1, with a possible D match to TRBD1 (5 bases). Germline-derived CDR1 and CDR2 are SGDLS and YYNGEE. V lost 3 bases and J 5 bases, leaving 11 bases between the germline ends. The CDR3 runs to 13 residues. The CDR3: CASSGWGGTEAFF. CDR3 DNA: TGTGCCAGCAGCGGTTGGGGGGGGACTGAAGCTTTCTTT.

A few counts support this clone. The chain recombines TRBV6-6 with TRBJ1-5; D remains ambiguous. The length of the CDR3 is 13 residues. From germline, CDR1 is MNHNY and CDR2 SVGAGI (reference sequence). V was shortened by 6 bases and J by 1 base, with 7 bases between the two germline ends. The CDR3 DNA sequence: TGTGCCAGCAGCTCTATGAGCAATCAGCCCCAGCATTTT. It codes for CASSSMSNQPQHF.

This clone was observed a few times. This chain connects TRBV5-4 to TRBJ2-7; 11 bases are shared with TRBD1. The CDR3 length is 15 residues. Per germline, CDR1 SGHNT and CDR2 YYREEE (reference sequence). J lost 1 base, V lost 4 bases, and 4 bases had no gene match. CDR3 in DNA: TGTGCCAGCAGCGGCGGGACAGGGGGTTCCTACGAGCAGTACTTC. Protein product: CASSGGTGGSYEQYF.

The rearrangement uses TRBV20-1 and TRBJ1-1; TRBD1 might be the D (5 bases). CDR3 size: 11 residues. Germline V gene lookup returns CDR1 DFQATT and CDR2 SNEGSKA (reference sequence). Deletions cut 5 bases from V and 3 bases from J, with 7 bases between. DNA of the CDR3: TGCAGTGCTGGGGGGGACACTGAAGCTTTCTTT. Translation: CSAGGDTEAFF.

About this clone itself: Different DNA sequences within this sample yield the same CDR3. The rearrangement joins TRBV5-1 to TRBJ1-3; possible D gene TRBD1, 5 bases. This CDR3 region has 14 residues. CDR1 is SGHRS and CDR2 is YFSETQ in the germline V gene. Trimming shortened V by 5 bases and J by 7 bases, and 16 bases separated the two germline ends. This CDR3 is CASSSTSGSNTIYF. The CDR3 DNA reads TGCGCCAGCAGTTCGACCTCAGGGTCCAACACCATATATTTT.

The chain has TRBV4-1 and TRBJ1-5, with TRBD1 matching 7 bases. Germline trimming cut 6 bases from V and 1 base from J; bases unmatched to any gene: 6. Germline V gene sequence: CDR1 MGHRA, CDR2 YSYEKL. The CDR3 covers 15 residues. CDR3 in amino acids: CASRPDRVSNQPQHF. In DNA form, the CDR3 reads TGCGCCAGCAGACCCGACAGGGTAAGCAATCAGCCCCAGCATTTT.

The chain recombines TRBV5-1 with TRBJ2-7; a possible D gene is TRBD1 (5 bases). With 2 bases removed from V and 2 bases from J, the gap between germline ends came to 14 bases. The CDR3 sequence is 15 residues long. Germline V gene sequence: CDR1 SGHRS, CDR2 YFSETQ. The CDR3 reads CASSFGDSSAYEQYF. The CDR3 coding sequence is TGCGCCAGCAGCTTCGGAGACAGCAGTGCCTACGAGCAGTACTTC.

This CDR3 is CASSRGTVSEAFF. The CDR3 DNA sequence: TGTGCCAGCAGTCGAGGGACAGTATCTGAAGCTTTCTTT. The chain is built from TRBV6-5 and TRBJ1-1, with 7 bases fitting TRBD1. The germline V gene has CDR1 MNHEY and CDR2 SVGAGI. The CDR3 runs to 13 residues. V gave up 5 bases and J gave up 6 bases; unmatched junction bases: 6.

The chain has TRBV5-1 and TRBJ2-1, with 8 bases that match TRBD2. The ends lost 4 bases at V and 10 bases at J; junction bases unmatched: 4. The CDR3 covers 12 residues. Per germline, CDR1 SGHRS and CDR2 YFSETQ. The CDR3 sequence: CASSLLAGEQFF. DNA for the CDR3: TGCGCCAGCAGCCTCTTAGCGGGGGAGCAGTTCTTC.

The chain is built from TRBV6-6 and TRBJ2-1; 8 nucleotides match TRBD2. J lost 2 bases, V lost 5 bases, and 5 bases had no gene match. In germline, CDR1 is MNHNY, CDR2 SVGAGI (reference sequence). The CDR3 length is 15 residues. The chain's CDR3 is CASSKSGSAYNEQFF. CDR3 bases: TGTGCCAGCAGTAAAAGCGGGAGTGCCTACAATGAGCAGTTCTTC.

J is TRBJ2-7 and V is TRBV5-1; no firm D call. CDR3 length: 14 residues. Trimming left V 4 bases short and J 3 bases short, with 14 bases between. In germline, CDR1 is SGHRS, CDR2 YFSETQ. The CDR3 DNA sequence: TGCGCCAGCAGCCCAGGCTGGTTCGACTACGAGCAGTACTTC. This sequence encodes CASSPGWFDYEQYF.